What follows describes a single TCR beta chain. Its antigen is not known. Healthy donors of bone marrow made up the group. The CDR3 is 16 residues long. From germline, CDR1 is SGHTA and CDR2 FQGNSA. The trim removed 1 base at V and 6 bases at J, leaving 6 bases unmatched. The data were taken from a study of cytomegalovirus exposure and HLA in healthy donors. Findings and limits, study-wide: Sequencing likely caused a cluster of highly shared sequence variants. Most subjects' HLA-A and HLA-B alleles were reportedly predicted from TCR beta sequences.

The primer mix had 60 Vbeta and 13 Jbeta primers. Per the original data handling: It was a later analysis that counted approximately 81 million unique TCR beta chains, of which some 9.9 million were shared. Assay used: immunoSEQ multiplex PCR; TCRdb lists only in-frame clones, some missing. V, J and clone size are taken as reported in that table, and D and trimming were inferred from the DNA itself. The table records approximately 150,000 clones, 80% of them present only once. V is TRBV7-2 and J is TRBJ2-2; 9 nucleotides match TRBD2. The receptor was isolated from a woman aged 25 to 39 in good health and CMV-seronegative. Sequencing used PBMCs. The DNA for the CDR3 is TGTGCCAGCAGCTTAGTTGCTAGCGGGATTGCCGGGGAGCTGTTTTTT. Protein: CASSLVASGIAGELFF.